One sample yielded the 19 T cell receptor beta chains listed below, sequenced in a study of long-term antiretroviral therapy in people with HIV. Version v3.0 of the immunoSEQ assay ran at survey level. Repertoires were generated with immunoSEQ multiplex PCR, while TCRdb's copy carries only in-frame clones and drops some. The repertoire holds about 29,000 clones, with roughly 90% as singletons. The sequencing here drew on unsorted PBMCs, taken 0.5 years after starting antiretroviral therapy. All receptors come from a woman under 30 with HIV.

The table lists this clone with a count of one. The gene calls are TRBV11-2 and TRBJ1-1; D remains ambiguous. From germline, CDR1 is SGHAT and CDR2 FQNNGV. There are 13 residues in the CDR3. With 1 base removed from V and 1 base from J, the gap between germline ends came to 4 bases. DNA of the CDR3: TGTGCCAGCAGCTTAGCCGGGAACACTGAAGCTTTCTTT. Translated: CASSLAGNTEAFF.

The chain combines TRBV11-3 with TRBJ2-7; 8 bases are a match to TRBD1. This CDR3 has 15 residues. Germline CDR1 SGHNT, CDR2 YENEEA. The ends lost 1 base at V and 1 base at J; junction bases unmatched: 3. CDR3 DNA: TGTGCCAGCAGCTTAGGGAGACAGGGGTCCTACGAGCAGTACTTC. Residues: CASSLGRQGSYEQYF.

The rearrangement links TRBV7-2 to TRBJ2-7; D remains ambiguous. Germline CDR1 and CDR2: SGHTA and FQGNSA. V shed 3 bases and J shed 1 base, with 13 bases lying between them. The CDR3 contains 15 residues. The CDR3 spells CASSLNGVSSYEQYF. CDR3 DNA: TGTGCCAGCAGCTTGAACGGTGTCAGTTCCTACGAGCAGTACTTC.

This sequence joins TRBV9 and TRBJ1-5; D is perhaps TRBD1 (5 bases). The CDR3 consists of 15 residues. Trimming left V 0 bases short and J 5 bases short, with 12 bases between. Looked up from germline, CDR1 is SGDLS and CDR2 is YYNGEE. The CDR3 region is CASSVDGAMDQPQHF. The CDR3 DNA reads as TGTGCCAGCAGCGTAGACGGGGCAATGGATCAGCCCCAGCATTTT.

This chain connects TRBV28 to TRBJ2-7; perhaps D is TRBD1 or TRBD2 (6 bases each). Trimming left V 8 bases short and J 5 bases short, with 19 bases between. The length of the CDR3 is 14 residues. In germline, CDR1 is MDHEN, CDR2 SYDVKM. The CDR3 bases are TGTGCCAGCCCGAATGGGGGGCGGAGGGACGAGCAGTACTTC. Protein sequence: CASPNGGRRDEQYF.

The chain uses TRBV20-1 and TRBJ1-1; D perhaps matches TRBD1 (5 bases). CDR3 length equals 10 residues. Trimming removed 6 bases at V and 4 bases at J, with 6 bases between. Germline lookup yields CDR1 DFQATT and CDR2 SNEGSKA (reference sequence). This CDR3 is CSAGGTEAFF. CDR3 DNA sequence: TGCAGTGCCGGGGGCACTGAAGCTTTCTTT.

This chain's CDR3 is CASSYGPGVPTEAFF. CDR3 bases: TGTGCCAGTAGCTACGGGCCTGGGGTACCCACTGAAGCTTTCTTT. This chain uses TRBV19 with TRBJ1-1; D is ambiguous. There are 15 residues in the CDR3. Trimming shortened V by 6 bases and J by 4 bases, and 18 bases separated the two germline ends. Germline CDR1 is LNHDA and CDR2 is SQIVND (reference sequence).

This chain links TRBV28 with TRBJ2-7, with 8 bases identical to TRBD1. This CDR3 is 15 amino acids long. V shed 6 bases, J shed 2 bases, and the junction held 9 bases outside the gene matches. The germline gives CDR1 MDHEN, CDR2 SYDVKM. The CDR3 spells CASSGPGQATYEQYF. In DNA form, the CDR3 reads TGTGCCAGCAGCGGGCCGGGACAGGCAACCTACGAGCAGTACTTC.

The rearrangement uses TRBV7-6 and TRBJ2-1, with D perhaps matching TRBD2 (6 bases). V lost 5 bases to trimming and J lost 10 bases, with 18 bases between them. Per the germline V gene, CDR1 is SGHVS and CDR2 is FNYEAQ. This CDR3 comprises 14 residues. This CDR3 is CASSPGALAWEQFF. CDR3 coding DNA: TGTGCCAGCAGCCCCGGAGCGCTAGCGTGGGAGCAGTTCTTC.

The chain is built from TRBV9 and TRBJ1-3; tentatively, D is TRBD1 (6 bases). Trimming took off 0 bases at V and 4 bases at J, with 11 bases between the two ends. Germline lookup yields CDR1 SGDLS and CDR2 YYNGEE. The CDR3 loop spans 15 amino acids. DNA of the CDR3: TGTGCCAGCAGCGTAGAACAGGGCTCAGGAAACACCATATATTTT. Its protein is CASSVEQGSGNTIYF.

J is TRBJ2-7 and V is TRBV4-1, with 7 nucleotides matching TRBD1. CDR1 MGHRA and CDR2 YSYEKL come from the germline V gene. This CDR3 contains 15 residues. The trim removed 2 bases at V and 7 bases at J, leaving 11 bases unmatched. The CDR3 is CASSQRRDVRGEQYF. CDR3 bases: TGCGCCAGCAGCCAACGCCGGGACGTCAGGGGGGAGCAGTACTTC.

The V gene is TRBV6-1, the J gene TRBJ2-5, with 8 bases that match TRBD2. The V gene's germline CDR1 is MNHNS and CDR2 SASEGT. This CDR3 contains 13 residues. V was pared by 6 bases and J by 5 bases, with 5 bases of the junction left unmatched. The CDR3 coding sequence is TGTGCCAGCAGGCGGGGGGCGGGGGAGACCCAGTACTTC. Protein sequence: CASRRGAGETQYF.

The chain employs TRBV9 and TRBJ1-1; D perhaps matches TRBD1 (5 bases). CDR1 SGDLS and CDR2 YYNGEE come from the germline V gene. Deletions cut 2 bases from V and 1 base from J, with 6 bases between. This CDR3 region has 13 residues. CDR3: CASSVTGNTEAFF. In DNA form, the CDR3 reads TGTGCCAGCAGCGTTACAGGGAACACTGAAGCTTTCTTT.

The V and J genes are TRBV11-2 and TRBJ2-3, with D possibly matching TRBD1 (6 bases). The CDR3 loop spans 13 amino acids. From germline, CDR1 is SGHAT and CDR2 FQNNGV. V lost 1 base and J lost 11, with 13 bases in between. CDR3 amino acids: CASSLGAAGVQYF. The CDR3 region has the DNA TGTGCCAGCAGCTTAGGGGCGGCAGGGGTGCAGTATTTT.

CDR3 DNA: TGTGCCAGCAGTGCCCGGGACAGGATCGGCTCTGACATTCAGTACTTC. Translation gives CASSARDRIGSDIQYF. The chain uses TRBV2 and TRBJ2-4; 8 bases are shared with TRBD1. The CDR3 is 16 amino acids. The V segment lost 4 bases and the J segment 8 bases; nucleotides outside the gene matches: 13. The germline gives CDR1 SNHLY, CDR2 FYNNEI.

The count of this clone is one. The chain combines TRBV4-1 with TRBJ1-5; D is uncertain. Germline V gene sequence: CDR1 MGHRA, CDR2 YSYEKL. V gave up 0 bases and J gave up 5 bases, with 29 bases separating them. The CDR3 is made up of 21 amino acids. The CDR3 spells CASSQDAVPTQVAVGYQPQHF. In nucleotides, the CDR3 is TGCGCCAGCAGCCAAGATGCGGTTCCCACCCAGGTCGCCGTCGGGTATCAGCCCCAGCATTTT.

The chain joins TRBV7-2 to TRBJ2-1; D gene uncertain. The CDR3 consists of 17 residues. Germline loops: CDR1 SGHTA, CDR2 FQGNSA. V shed 5 bases and J shed 0 bases, with 17 bases lying between them. Here the CDR3 reads CASSPSGAASSYNEQFF. CDR3 coding DNA: TGTGCCAGCAGCCCGTCCGGCGCGGCAAGCTCCTACAATGAGCAGTTCTTC. The full variable domain, with the rest looked up from reference TRBV7-2 and TRBJ2-1, is GAGVSQSPSNKVTEKGKDVELRCDPISGHTALYWYRQSLGQGLEFLIYFQGNSAPDKSGLPSDRFSAERTGGSVSTLTIQRTQQEDSAVYLCASSPSGAASSYNEQFFGPGTRLTVL.

This rearrangement joins TRBV10-3 to TRBJ2-3; TRBD2 matches at 14 bases. V trimming: 2 bases; J trimming: 4 bases; junction bases outside the gene matches: 8. The CDR3 totals 18 residues. The germline CDR1 and CDR2 sequences are ENHRY and SYGVKD. The CDR3 region is CAISEKGLAGDGSDTQYF. CDR3 bases: TGTGCCATCAGTGAGAAGGGACTAGCGGGAGATGGGTCAGATACGCAGTATTTT.

This clone was observed a single time. The V gene is TRBV10-2, the J gene TRBJ2-2; D is uncertain. Germline V CDR1 and CDR2: WSHSY, SAAADI. V shed 2 bases and J shed 7 bases, with 14 bases lying between them. This CDR3 spans 15 amino acids. CDR3 nucleotides: TGCGCCAGCAGTGAGAGACACCTACAGAGCGGGGAGCTGTTTTTT. It is translated as CASSERHLQSGELFF.